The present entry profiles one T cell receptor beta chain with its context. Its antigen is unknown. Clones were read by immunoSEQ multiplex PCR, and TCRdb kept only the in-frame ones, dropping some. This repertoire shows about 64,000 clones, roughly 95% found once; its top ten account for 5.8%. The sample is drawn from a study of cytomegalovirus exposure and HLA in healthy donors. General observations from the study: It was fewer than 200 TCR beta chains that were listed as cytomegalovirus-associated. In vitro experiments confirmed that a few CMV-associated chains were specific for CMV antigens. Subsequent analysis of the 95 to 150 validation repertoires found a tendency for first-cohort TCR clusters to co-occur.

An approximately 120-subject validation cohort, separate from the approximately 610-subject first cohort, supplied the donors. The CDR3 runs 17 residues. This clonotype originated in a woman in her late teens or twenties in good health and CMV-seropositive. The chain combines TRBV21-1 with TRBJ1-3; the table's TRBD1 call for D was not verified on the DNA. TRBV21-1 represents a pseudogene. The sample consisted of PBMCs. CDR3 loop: CASSKARAQGTGNTIYF. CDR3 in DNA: TGTGCCAGCAGCAAAGCGCGGGCACAGGGGACCGGAAACACCATATATTTT.